These 27 T cell receptor beta chains were all obtained from the same sample, sequenced in a study of T cell changes during pregnancy in multiple sclerosis. Sequencing used immunoSEQ multiplex PCR; TCRdb keeps in-frame clones, though not all of them. This sample has some 20,000 clones; 88% occur once, and the top ten carry approximately 1.3%. The sequencing here drew on CD4+ T cells from peripheral blood mononuclear cells, taken in the first trimester of pregnancy. The receptors originated from a female donor in good health, enrolled as a control in a pregnancy study.

The chain combines TRBV7-9 with TRBJ1-1; possible D gene TRBD1, 5 bases. Trimming cost V 4 bases and J 4 bases, with 13 bases left between them. CDR3 length equals 14 residues. Per germline, CDR1 SEHNR and CDR2 FQNEAQ (reference sequence). Here the CDR3 DNA reads TGTGCCAGCAGCTATCCGGGGGGGACCACTGAAGCTTTCTTT. Its translation is CASSYPGGTTEAFF.

This clone is judged medium-sized (0.01 to 0.1%). The chain has TRBV27 and TRBJ2-7, with a possible D match to TRBD1 (6 bases). The V gene lost 2 bases and the J gene lost 6 bases, with 11 bases spanning the gap. The V gene's germline CDR1 is MNHEY and CDR2 SMNVEV (reference sequence). CDR3 length: 13 residues. CDR3 region: CASSLKQGGEQYF. The CDR3 DNA reads TGTGCCAGCAGTTTAAAACAGGGCGGCGAGCAGTACTTC.

V gene TRBV7-2 combines with J gene TRBJ1-5; a possible D gene is TRBD1 (6 bases). This CDR3 comprises 15 residues. Germline V CDR1 and CDR2: SGHTA, FQGNSA. With 5 bases removed from V and 5 bases from J, the gap between germline ends came to 16 bases. Here the CDR3 reads CASSVYTGTYQPQHF. The CDR3, as DNA: TGTGCCAGCAGCGTCTACACAGGGACCTATCAGCCCCAGCATTTT.

The CDR3 DNA follows: TGCGCCAGCAGCTCCAGGGGGGACGCCTACGAGCAGTACTTC. Translating gives CASSSRGDAYEQYF. The chain combines TRBV5-1 with TRBJ2-7; D is perhaps TRBD1 (7 bases). Trimming took off 3 bases at V and 2 bases at J, with 12 bases between the two ends. The CDR3 length is 14 residues. Germline CDR1 SGHRS, CDR2 YFSETQ.

The chain has TRBV30 and TRBJ1-5; D might be TRBD1 (6 bases). Germline V lookup: CDR1 GTSNPN, CDR2 SVGIG (reference sequence). V was pared by 2 bases and J by 0 bases, with 8 bases between. The CDR3 is 14 residues long. CDR3 DNA: TGTGCCTGGAGTACAGGGTATAGCAATCAGCCCCAGCATTTT. It yields the protein CAWSTGYSNQPQHF.

The genes are TRBV5-1 and TRBJ2-5; D unresolved. CDR3 size: 12 residues. Trimming left V 0 bases short and J 2 bases short, with 2 bases between. CDR1 SGHRS and CDR2 YFSETQ come from the germline V gene. The CDR3 is CASSLVQETQYF. The CDR3 DNA sequence: TGCGCCAGCAGCTTGGTACAAGAGACCCAGTACTTC.

The chain links TRBV7-9 to TRBJ2-5; TRBD2 matches at 12 bases. The trim removed 5 bases at V and 5 bases at J, leaving 12 bases unmatched. This CDR3 contains 17 residues. CDR1 is SEHNR and CDR2 is FQNEAQ in the germline V gene (reference sequence). CDR3 in amino acids: CASSPRLAGGPLETQYF. The CDR3 DNA reads as TGTGCCAGCAGCCCACGGCTAGCGGGAGGGCCGTTGGAGACCCAGTACTTC. Complete variable domain (other parts from reference TRBV7-9 and TRBJ2-5): DTGVSQNPRHKITKRGQNVTFRCDPISEHNRLYWYRQTLGQGPEFLTYFQNEAQLEKSRLLSDRFSAERPKGSFSTLEIQRTEQGDSAMYLCASSPRLAGGPLETQYFGPGTRLLVL.

This clone was counted a single time. V is TRBV6-5 and J is TRBJ2-7, with 8 bases identical to TRBD1. Losses at the gene ends were 6 bases for V and 2 bases for J; bases not matched to a gene: 3. Germline V gene data show CDR1 as MNHEY and CDR2 as SVGAGI. The CDR3 has 13 amino acids. CDR3 DNA sequence: TGTGCCAGCAGAGACAGGGGCCCCTACGAGCAGTACTTC. It is translated as CASRDRGPYEQYF.

This CDR3 is CASSYGTGVTEAFF. CDR3 bases: TGTGCCAGCAGTTACGGGACAGGGGTCACTGAAGCTTTCTTT. The chain is built from TRBV6-5 and TRBJ1-1; 10 nucleotides agree with TRBD1. CDR1 is MNHEY and CDR2 is SVGAGI in the germline V gene. This CDR3 is built from 14 residues. With 2 bases clipped from V and 4 bases from J, the junction kept 1 base outside the gene matches.

This sequence joins TRBV28 and TRBJ2-2; D gene uncertain. The CDR3 runs 13 residues. Trimming removed 8 bases from V and 0 bases from J, with 7 bases in between. Germline V CDR1 and CDR2: MDHEN, SYDVKM. This CDR3 reads CASRGPNTGELFF. The CDR3 DNA reads as TGTGCCAGCCGCGGTCCGAACACCGGGGAGCTGTTTTTT.

This clone was seen more than once but under ten times. DNA for the CDR3: TGTGCCAGCAGTTTACTACGGAACACTGAAGCTTTCTTT. This gives the protein CASSLLRNTEAFF. This chain uses TRBV27 with TRBJ1-1; D call uncertain. CDR1 is MNHEY and CDR2 is SMNVEV in the germline V gene (reference sequence). This CDR3 is 13 amino acids long. V was trimmed by 2 bases and J by 1 base, leaving 5 bases between them.

The V and J genes are TRBV16 and TRBJ2-1, with D perhaps TRBD1 (6 bases). The ends were cut back, 0 bases at V and 8 bases at J, with 17 bases in the middle. The CDR3 loop spans 16 amino acids. Germline-derived CDR1 and CDR2 are KGHSY and FQNENV. The CDR3 sequence: CASSQSPYGTPDEQFF. CDR3 bases: TGTGCCAGCAGCCAATCCCCCTACGGGACACCCGATGAGCAGTTCTTC.

CDR3 DNA sequence: TGTGCCAGCAGCTTGTTGACTATAAGGCAGACAACACAAGAGACCCAGTACTTC. Its protein is CASSLLTIRQTTQETQYF. This rearrangement joins TRBV7-2 to TRBJ2-5; a possible D gene is TRBD2 (5 bases). V gave up 3 bases and J gave up 2 bases, with 22 bases separating them. Germline V lookup: CDR1 SGHTA, CDR2 FQGNSA. The CDR3 covers 18 residues.

The genes are TRBV5-1 and TRBJ1-1, with D perhaps matching TRBD1 (5 bases). From germline, CDR1 is SGHRS and CDR2 YFSETQ. The CDR3 has 14 residues. V lost 0 bases and J 3 bases, leaving 9 bases between the germline ends. CDR3 residues: CASSLAGSDTEAFF. Here the CDR3 DNA reads TGCGCCAGCAGCTTGGCAGGGTCGGACACTGAAGCTTTCTTT.

V is TRBV5-1 and J is TRBJ1-4; D is possibly TRBD1 (6 bases). CDR1 is SGHRS and CDR2 is YFSETQ in the germline V gene. The CDR3 has 14 residues. V was cut by 4 bases and J by 1 base, with 8 bases left in between. In DNA, the CDR3 is TGCGCCAGCAGCCAAGGGGGAACTAATGAAAAACTGTTTTTT. Its translation: CASSQGGTNEKLFF. Together with reference TRBV5-1 and TRBJ1-4, the CDR3 gives the full variable domain: KAGVTQTPRYLIKTRGQQVTLSCSPISGHRSVSWYQQTPGQGLQFLFEYFSETQRNKGNFPGRFSGRQFSNSRSEMNVSTLELGDSALYLCASSQGGTNEKLFFGSGTQLSVL.

This clone was counted a single time. The chain links TRBV5-1 to TRBJ1-6; maybe TRBD1 (5 bases). Between the trimmed V and J ends, which lost 3 bases and 0 bases, there was a span of 10 bases. Germline V gene sequence: CDR1 SGHRS, CDR2 YFSETQ. The CDR3 consists of 16 residues. The CDR3 loop is CASSWGLTSYNSPLHF. The CDR3, as DNA: TGCGCCAGCAGCTGGGGCCTCACCTCCTATAATTCACCCCTCCACTTT.

This chain uses TRBV5-4 with TRBJ1-1; D not resolved. Germline V CDR1 and CDR2: SGHNT, YYREEE (reference sequence). The CDR3 sequence is 13 residues long. V was clipped by 5 bases and J by 3 bases, with 11 bases between them. The CDR3 nucleotides are TGTGCCAGCAGGGGCGGACTGTACACTGAAGCTTTCTTT. It is translated as CASRGGLYTEAFF.

V gene TRBV11-2 combines with J gene TRBJ2-7, with D tentatively TRBD2 (6 bases). Germline values: CDR1 SGHAT, CDR2 FQNNGV. The CDR3 runs to 14 residues. Trimming took off 5 bases at V and 6 bases at J, with 17 bases between the two ends. The CDR3 DNA sequence: TGTGCCAGCAGCGCCTCGGGACTCGCACGCGAGCAGTACTTC. It is translated as CASSASGLAREQYF.

The sample holds a few counts of this clone. The V call is TRBV5-4, the J call TRBJ1-2, with a weak D call TRBD1 (5 bases). CDR3 length: 13 residues. The ends were cut back, 1 base at V and 4 bases at J, with 8 bases in the middle. Germline CDR1 reads SGHNT; CDR2 reads YYREEE (reference sequence). The CDR3 sequence: CASSLTGPYGYTF. CDR3 coding DNA: TGTGCCAGCAGCTTGACAGGTCCCTATGGCTACACCTTC.

V gene TRBV5-4 combines with J gene TRBJ2-5; TRBD1 matches 11 bases. The V segment lost 4 bases and the J segment 5 bases; nucleotides outside the gene matches: 7. The germline V gene encodes CDR1 SGHNT and CDR2 YYREEE (reference sequence). The CDR3 contains 15 residues. CDR3 protein: CASSVGQGGSETQYF. In DNA form, the CDR3 reads TGTGCCAGCAGCGTGGGACAGGGGGGGTCGGAGACCCAGTACTTC.

The chain joins TRBV10-3 to TRBJ1-2, with D possibly being TRBD1 (6 bases). There are 13 residues in the CDR3. V was shortened by 4 bases and J by 5 bases, with 11 bases between the two germline ends. In germline, CDR1 is ENHRY, CDR2 SYGVKD. The CDR3 spells CAISVAGEYGYTF. For the CDR3, the DNA is TGTGCCATCAGTGTCGCAGGGGAATATGGCTACACCTTC.

The genes are TRBV30 and TRBJ1-6; 7 bases are a match to TRBD1. In germline, CDR1 is GTSNPN, CDR2 SVGIG (reference sequence). CDR3 length: 16 amino acids. V trimming: 5 bases; J trimming: 6 bases; junction bases outside the gene matches: 13. The CDR3 DNA sequence: TGTGCCTGGGGTCCAGAAGCCGGGACAGTTAATTCACCCCTCCACTTT. Protein sequence: CAWGPEAGTVNSPLHF.

V usage is TRBV25-1 and J usage is TRBJ1-4, with no clear D. V was trimmed by 4 bases and J by 8 bases, leaving 11 bases between them. Germline-derived CDR1 and CDR2 are MGHDK and SYGVNS. The CDR3 totals 13 residues. The CDR3 bases are TGTGCCAGCAGTGTCGGACGCGGGGAAAAACTGTTTTTT. Residues: CASSVGRGEKLFF.

The rearrangement links TRBV30 to TRBJ2-5; 14 bases fit TRBD2. After removal of 0 bases from V and 6 bases from J, the junction contained 6 bases not matched to a gene. The germline V gene has CDR1 GTSNPN and CDR2 SVGIG (reference sequence). The CDR3 has 16 residues. The CDR3 sequence: CAWSVRGTSGSKTQYF. DNA for the CDR3: TGTGCCTGGAGTGTACGAGGGACTAGCGGGAGCAAGACCCAGTACTTC. Supplemented by reference TRBV30 and TRBJ2-5, the full variable domain reads SQTIHQWPATLVQPVGSPLSLECTVEGTSNPNLYWYRQAAGRGLQLLFYSVGIGQISSEVPQNLSASRPQDRQFILSSKKLLLSDSGFYLCAWSVRGTSGSKTQYFGPGTRLLVL.

The chain combines TRBV14 with TRBJ2-2; 14 nucleotides align to TRBD2. Trimming removed 4 bases from V and 1 base from J; junction bases left unmatched: 5. The CDR3 totals 18 residues. Germline CDR1 and CDR2: SGHDN and FVKESK. CDR3 nucleotides: TGTGCCAGCAGCCGCCGACTAGCGGGAGGGAAGAACACCGGGGAGCTGTTTTTT. Protein product: CASSRRLAGGKNTGELFF.

This clone was counted only a few times. The chain recombines TRBV4-1 with TRBJ2-3; possible D gene TRBD2, 5 bases. V lost 3 bases and J lost 0, with 19 bases in between. In germline, CDR1 is MGHRA, CDR2 YSYEKL. This CDR3 spans 18 amino acids. This CDR3 is CASSHLLQFGLSTDTQYF. The CDR3 nucleotides are TGCGCCAGCAGCCATCTCCTCCAGTTTGGACTTAGCACAGATACGCAGTATTTT.

This chain uses TRBV11-3 with TRBJ2-7; maybe TRBD1 (6 bases). This CDR3 comprises 12 residues. Trimming took 8 bases from V and 2 from J, leaving 10 bases between them. Germline CDR1 is SGHNT and CDR2 is YENEEA. Written as DNA, the CDR3 is TGTGCCAGCGGTAAGGGGGCCTACGAGCAGTACTTC. This gives the protein CASGKGAYEQYF.